The 12 T cell receptor beta chains listed next were all sequenced from one sample in a study of a mutant IDH1 vaccine in newly diagnosed glioma. Regarding time point: week 5, during vaccination. Mutant IDH1 20-mer peptide, at 300 ug, made up each vaccine dose, with topical imiquimod. The antigens of these receptors remain unknown. Method: immunoSEQ multiplex PCR; TCRdb's copy keeps in-frame clones and lacks some. The sample yields some 38,000 clones, roughly 74% seen once. The sample was PBMCs, taken from a glioma patient whose treatment included an IDH1 peptide vaccine. The origin of the receptors is a man in his forties with glioma.

V and J are TRBV4-3 and TRBJ2-3, with no clear D. Germline lookup yields CDR1 LGHNA and CDR2 YSLEER. This CDR3 comprises 13 residues. Trimming took 7 bases from V and 2 from J, leaving 10 bases between them. This CDR3 reads CASKGQSTDTQYF. The CDR3 DNA sequence: TGCGCCAGCAAGGGTCAATCCACAGATACGCAGTATTTT.

The rearrangement joins TRBV4-1 to TRBJ2-7, with TRBD1 matching over 10 bases. This CDR3 is 14 amino acids long. CDR1 MGHRA and CDR2 YSYEKL come from the germline V gene. The J segment lost 5 bases and the V segment lost 4 bases, leaving 5 bases of the junction unmatched. This CDR3 reads CASSPGQGVNEQYF. In nucleotides, the CDR3 is TGCGCCAGCAGCCCTGGACAGGGGGTGAACGAGCAGTACTTC.

The chain joins TRBV5-1 to TRBJ2-1; D perhaps matches TRBD2 (6 bases). Germline assignment: CDR1 SGHRS and CDR2 YFSETQ. CDR3 length: 16 residues. V shed 1 base and J shed 3 bases, with 14 bases lying between them. CDR3 nucleotides: TGCGCCAGCAGCTTGAACCAGGGAGGCTACTACAATGAGCAGTTCTTC. Translation: CASSLNQGGYYNEQFF. Variable domain in full (rest from reference TRBV5-1 and TRBJ2-1): KAGVTQTPRYLIKTRGQQVTLSCSPISGHRSVSWYQQTPGQGLQFLFEYFSETQRNKGNFPGRFSGRQFSNSRSEMNVSTLELGDSALYLCASSLNQGGYYNEQFFGPGTRLTVL.

This clone was found once. The chain links TRBV2 to TRBJ2-5; D unclear. CDR1 is SNHLY, CDR2 FYNNEI, per germline. With 6 bases removed from V and 8 bases from J, the gap between germline ends came to 19 bases. There are 14 residues in the CDR3. As DNA, the CDR3 is TGTGCCAGCAGATGGAATCTCGACCCATCCACCCAGTACTTC. Its protein product is CASRWNLDPSTQYF.

The CDR3 region has the DNA TGTGCCAGTAGGAATCAGGGGCAGGTTTCCTACAATGAGCAGTTCTTC. This sequence encodes CASRNQGQVSYNEQFF. The chain links TRBV19 to TRBJ2-1; D is possibly TRBD1 (6 bases). The germline CDR1 and CDR2 sequences are LNHDA and SQIVND (reference sequence). CDR3 length equals 16 residues. Trimming cost V 6 bases and J 1 base, with 16 bases left between them.

The table lists this clone with a few counts. The V call is TRBV27, the J call TRBJ2-5; 10 bases fit TRBD1. The CDR3 extends over 13 amino acids. From germline, CDR1 is MNHEY and CDR2 SMNVEV (reference sequence). Trimming took 5 bases from V and 8 from J; bases not matched to a gene: 5. This chain's CDR3 is CASSTDRGRTQYF. CDR3 nucleotides: TGTGCCAGCAGTACGGACAGGGGGAGAACCCAGTACTTC.

The genes are TRBV7-9 and TRBJ1-2, with 9 positions matching TRBD1. This CDR3 region has 16 residues. With V trimmed by 5 bases and J by 4 bases, 11 bases remained unmatched. CDR1 is SEHNR, CDR2 FQNEAQ, per germline (reference sequence). CDR3 sequence: CASSIDRGIDSYGYTF. The DNA for the CDR3 is TGTGCCAGCAGCATAGACAGGGGGATCGATTCCTATGGCTACACCTTC.

This sequence joins TRBV5-1 and TRBJ2-3; D is unresolved. V lost 4 bases and J 1 base, leaving 13 bases between the germline ends. The germline gives CDR1 SGHRS, CDR2 YFSETQ. This CDR3 contains 15 residues. The CDR3 loop is CASSRAGEGTDTQYF. CDR3 bases: TGCGCCAGCAGCCGGGCCGGCGAGGGCACAGATACGCAGTATTTT.

This clone came up once. The chain couples TRBV29-1 to TRBJ1-1, with D possibly matching TRBD1 (6 bases). CDR1 is SQVTM, CDR2 ANQGSEA, per germline. V shed 4 bases and J shed 3 bases, with 12 bases lying between them. There are 13 residues in the CDR3. The chain's CDR3 is CSVADRTYTEAFF. The CDR3, as DNA: TGCAGCGTTGCAGACAGGACTTACACTGAAGCTTTCTTT.

The rearrangement uses TRBV5-1 and TRBJ2-5; no clear D gene. Germline CDR1 and CDR2: SGHRS and YFSETQ. There are 14 residues in the CDR3. V lost 5 bases to trimming and J lost 1 base, with 12 bases between them. CDR3 DNA sequence: TGCGCCAGCAGGATACAGCCTTCCCAAGAGACCCAGTACTTC. This sequence encodes CASRIQPSQETQYF.

The V call is TRBV29-1, the J call TRBJ2-1, with TRBD2 identical over 9 bases. J lost 7 bases, V lost 3 bases, and 4 bases had no gene match. Germline CDR1 is SQVTM and CDR2 is ANQGSEA. This CDR3 is built from 13 residues. CDR3 residues: CSVELAGFNEQFF. CDR3 sequence (DNA): TGCAGCGTTGAGCTAGCGGGGTTTAATGAGCAGTTCTTC.

The J gene is TRBJ1-1, the V gene TRBV7-6; weak D call: TRBD1 (5 bases). Germline V gives CDR1 SGHVS, CDR2 FNYEAQ. This CDR3 comprises 14 residues. The V gene lost 5 bases and the J gene lost 5 bases, with 15 bases spanning the gap. CDR3 coding DNA: TGTGCCAGCAGCCCAGGGCGGCGGGGGACTGAAGCTTTCTTT. It encodes CASSPGRRGTEAFF. The complete variable domain, with remaining parts taken from reference TRBV7-6 and TRBJ1-1, reads GAGVSQSPRYKVTKRGQDVALRCDPISGHVSLYWYRQALGQGPEFLTYFNYEAQQDKSGLPNDRFSAERPEGSISTLTIQRTEQRDSAMYRCASSPGRRGTEAFFGQGTRLTVV.